One T cell receptor (beta chain) is described in this entry. The antigen remains unidentified. This specimen belongs to a study of graft-versus-host responses after intestinal transplantation. Study summary: Each patient got anti-thymocyte globulin induction, then tacrolimus and steroids for two to four years. The study's findings and limits: GvH clones were identified in recipient marrow, with some first appearing in ileum or blood.

This table comes from immunoSEQ multiplex PCR, and its TCRdb copy is limited to in-frame clones, with some not included. The table lists more than 95,000 clones, roughly 87% of them singletons. Germline V gene data show CDR1 as MNHNY and CDR2 as SVGAGI (reference sequence). V lost 0 bases, J lost 9 bases, and 6 bases lay in between. The CDR3 runs to 13 residues. The sequenced sample was unstimulated CD4+ T cells sorted from spleen or lymph node cells, obtained before intestinal transplant. The rearrangement joins TRBV6-6 to TRBJ1-6; D remains ambiguous. The origin of this receptor is a human donor who received an intestinal transplant. The chain's CDR3 is CASSYSLGSPLHF. DNA of the CDR3: TGTGCCAGCAGTTACTCATTGGGTTCACCCCTCCACTTT.